Below are 22 T cell receptor beta chains sequenced from a single sample in a study of cytomegalovirus exposure and HLA in healthy donors. Primers included in the PCR were 60 Vbeta and 13 Jbeta primers. TCRdb's table, derived via immunoSEQ multiplex PCR, lists solely in-frame clones and lacks some. The repertoire consists of more than 80,000 clones, with 71% occurring once and the leading ten covering 2.5% to 3.5%. Specimen: PBMCs. Receptor source: a female donor in good health and CMV-seronegative.

The chain uses TRBV28 and TRBJ2-2; 8 bases line up with TRBD2. Unmatched junction bases numbered 8, after V lost 6 bases and J lost 5 bases. Germline assignment: CDR1 MDHEN and CDR2 SYDVKM. CDR3 size: 15 residues. CDR3 nucleotides: TGTGCCAGCAGAGCGGGGGCGACGAGGACCGGGGAGCTGTTTTTT. Its translation is CASRAGATRTGELFF.

The CDR3 is CASSSMDRANEKLFF. The CDR3 DNA is TGTGCCAGCAGCTCAATGGACAGGGCGAATGAAAAACTGTTTTTT. The rearrangement uses TRBV5-8 and TRBJ1-4; 8 nucleotides line up with TRBD1. The CDR3 loop spans 15 amino acids. The V segment lost 3 bases and the J segment 5 bases; nucleotides outside the gene matches: 6. Germline lookup yields CDR1 SGHTS and CDR2 YDEGEE.

The chain carries TRBV4-2 and TRBJ2-7; tentatively, D is TRBD1 (5 bases). The germline V gene encodes CDR1 LGHNA and CDR2 YNFKEQ. The ends were cut back, 4 bases at V and 0 bases at J, with 13 bases in the middle. The CDR3 loop spans 15 amino acids. The CDR3 loop is CASSPRPGFSYEQYF. DNA of the CDR3: TGTGCCAGCAGCCCTCGCCCAGGGTTCTCCTACGAGCAGTACTTC.

This clone has only a few counts. This sequence joins TRBV5-1 and TRBJ2-5; TRBD1 agrees at 8 bases. From germline, CDR1 is SGHRS and CDR2 YFSETQ. With V trimmed by 2 bases and J by 4 bases, 4 bases remained unmatched. This CDR3 comprises 14 residues. The CDR3 region is CASSFGQGRETQYF. The CDR3, as DNA: TGCGCCAGCAGCTTCGGACAGGGACGAGAGACCCAGTACTTC.

The chain is built from TRBV7-9 and TRBJ1-1; D may be TRBD1 (5 bases). Deletions cut 1 base from V and 0 bases from J, with 9 bases between. The CDR3 runs 15 residues. In germline, CDR1 is SEHNR, CDR2 FQNEAQ (reference sequence). Here the CDR3 DNA reads TGTGCCAGCAGCTTAGTCGGAGGGGTGAACACTGAAGCTTTCTTT. Its translation is CASSLVGGVNTEAFF.

The chain couples TRBV28 to TRBJ2-7, with 7 bases lining up with TRBD1. The V gene's germline CDR1 is MDHEN and CDR2 SYDVKM. V dropped 7 bases and J dropped 4; count of bases not matched to a gene: 13. The CDR3 is made up of 15 amino acids. The DNA of the CDR3 is TGTGCCAGCACTCGAGGAGTAACAGGGGCATACGAGCAGTACTTC. Encoded protein: CASTRGVTGAYEQYF.

V is TRBV29-1 and J is TRBJ2-1, with TRBD1 as a possible D gene (5 bases). Trimming took 7 bases from V and 12 from J, leaving 25 bases between them. This CDR3 has 14 residues. CDR1 SQVTM and CDR2 ANQGSEA come from the germline V gene. CDR3 coding DNA: TGCAGCGCCCTCGGTAGTACCACAGGATACGGGCAGTTCTTC. It yields the protein CSALGSTTGYGQFF.

The rearrangement joins TRBV19 to TRBJ2-5; 8 bases match TRBD2. Germline V CDR1 and CDR2: LNHDA, SQIVND (reference sequence). The CDR3 contains 15 residues. The junction had 10 bases not matched to a gene; V was cut back by 5 bases and J by 5 bases. This CDR3 reads CASSPPTGGTETQYF. CDR3 sequence (DNA): TGTGCCAGTAGTCCCCCCACGGGAGGGACGGAGACCCAGTACTTC. The complete variable domain, with remaining parts taken from reference TRBV19 and TRBJ2-5, reads DGGITQSPKYLFRKEGQNVTLSCEQNLNHDAMYWYRQDPGQGLRLIYYSQIVNDFQKGDIAEGYSVSREKKESFPLTVTSAQKNPTAFYLCASSPPTGGTETQYFGPGTRLLVL.

The chain links TRBV5-1 to TRBJ1-2; no definite D call. This CDR3 has 16 amino acids. From germline, CDR1 is SGHRS and CDR2 YFSETQ. Deletions cut 4 bases from V and 4 bases from J, with 20 bases between. Here the CDR3 DNA reads TGCGCCAGCAGCAGCAACCTCGGACTGTACCCCTATGGCTACACCTTC. Amino acids: CASSSNLGLYPYGYTF.

The V and J genes are TRBV7-3 and TRBJ2-3; 9 nucleotides agree with TRBD2. Trimming at V came to 9 bases and at J to 4 bases, leaving 5 bases not matched to a gene. The CDR3 covers 13 residues. Germline CDR1 is SGHTA and CDR2 is FQGTGA. In DNA form, the CDR3 reads TGTGCCAGTTCAGCGGGAGGAGCAGATACGCAGTATTTT. Translation: CASSAGGADTQYF.

This chain links TRBV6-4 with TRBJ2-6; no reliable D call. The germline CDR1 and CDR2 sequences are MRHNA and SNTAGT. CDR3 size: 14 residues. Trimming shortened V by 5 bases and J by 0 bases, and 5 bases separated the two germline ends. CDR3: CASSISSGANVLTF. The CDR3 DNA is TGTGCCAGCAGTATCTCCTCTGGGGCCAACGTCCTGACTTTC.

This clone showed up just once. The chain recombines TRBV4-2 with TRBJ1-3; D is perhaps TRBD1 (5 bases). Germline CDR1 is LGHNA and CDR2 is YNFKEQ. V was cut by 0 bases and J by 0 bases, with 9 bases left in between. The CDR3 has 16 amino acids. The CDR3 DNA reads as TGTGCCAGCAGCCAAGACAGGGCCCTCTCTGGAAACACCATATATTTT. Amino acids: CASSQDRALSGNTIYF.

The chain recombines TRBV7-6 with TRBJ2-7, with D hard to call. Per the germline V gene, CDR1 is SGHVS and CDR2 is FNYEAQ. V shed 0 bases and J shed 6 bases, with 9 bases lying between them. CDR3 length: 13 amino acids. CDR3 in DNA: TGTGCCAGCAGCTTAGCATCTTCGGGCGAGCAGTACTTC. It yields the protein CASSLASSGEQYF. Drawing the rest from reference TRBV7-6 and TRBJ2-7, the complete variable domain is GAGVSQSPRYKVTKRGQDVALRCDPISGHVSLYWYRQALGQGPEFLTYFNYEAQQDKSGLPNDRFSAERPEGSISTLTIQRTEQRDSAMYRCASSLASSGEQYFGPGTRLTVT.

The chain is built from TRBV9 and TRBJ2-2; 10 nucleotides match TRBD1. V dropped 4 bases and J dropped 7; count of bases not matched to a gene: 7. CDR3 size: 15 residues. Germline lookup yields CDR1 SGDLS and CDR2 YYNGEE. CDR3: CASSPRDRGSGELFF. The CDR3 region has the DNA TGTGCCAGCAGCCCGAGGGACAGGGGTAGCGGGGAGCTGTTTTTT.

This clone is a singleton in its sample. The chain has TRBV7-6 and TRBJ2-1, with 11 bases aligning to TRBD2. Germline lookup yields CDR1 SGHVS and CDR2 FNYEAQ. The CDR3 has 16 amino acids. V was clipped by 1 base and J by 6 bases; unmatched bases: 5. The CDR3 protein is CASSLGYSGRGNEQFF. The CDR3, as DNA: TGTGCCAGCAGCTTAGGGTATAGCGGGAGGGGCAATGAGCAGTTCTTC.

This clone has a handful of counts. The chain couples TRBV10-2 to TRBJ2-7; 11 bases match TRBD2. This CDR3 is 16 amino acids long. V gave up 0 bases and J gave up 2 bases; unmatched junction bases: 3. Germline V gene lookup returns CDR1 WSHSY and CDR2 SAAADI. CDR3 sequence: CASSESRLAGTYEQYF. CDR3 nucleotides: TGCGCCAGCAGTGAGTCGAGACTAGCGGGGACCTACGAGCAGTACTTC.

The rearrangement joins TRBV11-3 to TRBJ2-6, with D hard to call. CDR1 is SGHNT, CDR2 YENEEA, per germline. This CDR3 is 14 amino acids long. V was shortened by 4 bases and J by 0 bases, with 4 bases between the two germline ends. The CDR3 loop reads CASSWSSGANVLTF. CDR3 nucleotide sequence: TGTGCCAGCAGCTGGAGCTCTGGGGCCAACGTCCTGACTTTC.

The V and J genes are TRBV2 and TRBJ2-1; D possibly corresponds to TRBD2 (5 bases). This CDR3 is built from 16 residues. Per germline, CDR1 SNHLY and CDR2 FYNNEI. The germline V and J ends were trimmed by 4 bases and 0 bases, with 13 bases remaining between them. The CDR3 protein is CASSAERMSSYNEQFF. The DNA of the CDR3 is TGTGCCAGCAGTGCGGAGCGGATGAGCTCCTACAATGAGCAGTTCTTC.

This clone was detected a few times. This chain links TRBV19 with TRBJ1-4; 10 bases line up with TRBD1. CDR3 length equals 13 residues. V shed 10 bases, J shed 7 bases, and the junction held 6 bases outside the gene matches. The V gene's germline CDR1 is LNHDA and CDR2 SQIVND (reference sequence). The CDR3 loop is CATTGQGREKLFF. For the CDR3, the DNA is TGTGCCACCACGGGACAGGGGCGTGAAAAACTGTTTTTT.

The V call is TRBV6-4, the J call TRBJ2-1; D unclear. This CDR3 has 13 residues. The germline V gene has CDR1 MRHNA and CDR2 SNTAGT. V shed 3 bases and J shed 5 bases, with 8 bases lying between them. CDR3 loop: CASSESLHNEQFF. The CDR3 DNA sequence: TGTGCCAGCAGTGAAAGCCTACACAATGAGCAGTTCTTC.

The rearrangement links TRBV7-3 to TRBJ2-3, with TRBD2 matching 9 bases. In germline, CDR1 is SGHTA, CDR2 FQGTGA. Unmatched junction bases numbered 11, after V lost 11 bases and J lost 2 bases. This CDR3 comprises 15 residues. The CDR3 sequence: CAARASGADTDTQYF. CDR3 coding DNA: TGTGCCGCAAGGGCTAGCGGGGCCGACACAGATACGCAGTATTTT.

The chain couples TRBV19 to TRBJ1-1; D not resolved. V lost 7 bases, J lost 0 bases, and 15 bases lay in between. This CDR3 has 15 residues. Germline values: CDR1 LNHDA, CDR2 SQIVND (reference sequence). This CDR3 reads CASTASRRVNTEAFF. The DNA of the CDR3 is TGTGCCAGTACCGCCTCCAGACGGGTGAACACTGAAGCTTTCTTT.